The 16 T cell receptor beta chains listed next were all sequenced from one sample in a study of PD-L1 blockade in urothelial cancer. Clones were read by immunoSEQ multiplex PCR, and TCRdb kept only the in-frame ones, dropping some. The sample yields roughly 52,000 clones, around 74% seen once. Stated time point: pretreatment peripheral blood. The material sequenced was PBMCs, taken around atezolizumab (anti-PD-L1) treatment. Receptor source: a man in his 70s with urothelial cancer.

The rearrangement joins TRBV9 to TRBJ2-2; D is uncertain. The germline V and J ends were trimmed by 4 bases and 4 bases, with 5 bases remaining between them. CDR3 length: 12 residues. The germline V gene has CDR1 SGDLS and CDR2 YYNGEE. DNA for the CDR3: TGTGCCAGCAGCAGAGTCACCGGGGAGCTGTTTTTT. This sequence encodes CASSRVTGELFF.

This CDR3 is CAWSMPRDSRGREQYF. CDR3 DNA: TGTGCCTGGAGTATGCCTCGGGACTCCCGGGGAAGGGAGCAGTACTTC. The rearrangement joins TRBV30 to TRBJ2-7, with a weak D call TRBD2 (6 bases). This CDR3 is 16 amino acids long. CDR1 GTSNPN and CDR2 SVGIG come from the germline V gene (reference sequence). The V and J ends lost 2 bases and 7 bases respectively, with 24 bases between them.

This clone was detected a few times. The chain employs TRBV27 and TRBJ2-7; TRBD2 aligns across 9 bases. The CDR3 totals 15 residues. Germline CDR1 MNHEY, CDR2 SMNVEV (reference sequence). Trimming took 5 bases from V and 3 from J; bases not matched to a gene: 8. CDR3 in DNA: TGTGCCAGCAGTCCCTTTGCGGGAGGGGACTACGAGCAGTACTTC. Residues: CASSPFAGGDYEQYF.

The V call is TRBV9, the J call TRBJ2-7; 9 bases are shared with TRBD1. CDR3 length: 15 amino acids. J lost 5 bases, V lost 1 base, and 7 bases had no gene match. CDR1 is SGDLS and CDR2 is YYNGEE in the germline V gene. The CDR3 here is CASSVKDRGEDEQYF. In DNA, the CDR3 is TGTGCCAGCAGCGTAAAGGACAGGGGAGAGGACGAGCAGTACTTC.

The chain joins TRBV10-1 to TRBJ2-7; D is ambiguous. The V gene's germline CDR1 is WNHNN and CDR2 SYGVQD (reference sequence). The CDR3 consists of 14 residues. Trimming cost V 3 bases and J 5 bases, with 14 bases left between them. The CDR3 DNA sequence: TGCGCCAGCAGTGATGCGAGATCCTACCACGAGCAGTACTTC. This translates into CASSDARSYHEQYF.

This clone occurred a few times. The V call is TRBV14, the J call TRBJ2-1; 9 bases are a match to TRBD2. The CDR3 is 15 residues long. V was pared by 5 bases and J by 4 bases, with 6 bases of the junction left unmatched. The germline gives CDR1 SGHDN, CDR2 FVKESK. CDR3 sequence (DNA): TGTGCCAGCAGCTTCGGGACTAGCTCTTACAATGAGCAGTTCTTC. Protein sequence: CASSFGTSSYNEQFF.

The chain employs TRBV4-2 and TRBJ2-4; the D gene is possibly TRBD2 (7 bases). V was shortened by 0 bases and J by 6 bases, with 12 bases between the two germline ends. The CDR3 contains 15 residues. Per the germline V gene, CDR1 is LGHNA and CDR2 is YNFKEQ. The CDR3 loop reads CASSQEGGPANIQYF. DNA of the CDR3: TGTGCCAGCAGCCAAGAGGGGGGGCCGGCAAACATTCAGTACTTC.

The chain carries TRBV9 and TRBJ2-1; D remains unclear. There are 12 residues in the CDR3. V was cut by 3 bases and J by 6 bases, with 7 bases left in between. Germline assignment: CDR1 SGDLS and CDR2 YYNGEE. DNA for the CDR3: TGTGCCAGCAGCGCTTTATTCAATGAGCAGTTCTTC. Residues: CASSALFNEQFF. Full variable domain (outside the CDR3, taken from reference TRBV9 and TRBJ2-1): DSGVTQTPKHLITATGQRVTLRCSPRSGDLSVYWYQQSLDQGLQFLIQYYNGEERAKGNILERFSAQQFPDLHSELNLSSLELGDSALYFCASSALFNEQFFGPGTRLTVL.

The rearrangement links TRBV4-1 to TRBJ1-2, with a weak D call TRBD1 (6 bases). Deletions cut 4 bases from V and 0 bases from J, with 12 bases between. CDR1 is MGHRA and CDR2 is YSYEKL in the germline V gene. This CDR3 contains 15 residues. The chain's CDR3 is CASSLRTEPNYGYTF. CDR3 sequence (DNA): TGCGCCAGCAGCCTTCGGACAGAACCTAACTATGGCTACACCTTC.

The chain uses TRBV27 and TRBJ1-2; D might be TRBD1 (5 bases). The germline CDR1 and CDR2 sequences are MNHEY and SMNVEV (reference sequence). CDR3 length equals 12 residues. Trimming removed 5 bases from V and 7 bases from J, with 11 bases in between. CDR3 region: CASSPGGGGYTF. CDR3 DNA sequence: TGTGCCAGCAGTCCCGGGGGGGGTGGCTACACCTTC.

This sequence joins TRBV11-2 and TRBJ2-7; 13 bases fit TRBD2. Germline-derived CDR1 and CDR2 are SGHAT and FQNNGV. J lost 7 bases, V lost 8 bases, and 11 bases had no gene match. The length of the CDR3 is 15 residues. Here the CDR3 reads CASSLGGLAGVEQYF. The CDR3 DNA reads as TGTGCCAGCTCCTTGGGTGGACTAGCGGGAGTGGAGCAGTACTTC.

In nucleotides, the CDR3 is TGTGCCAGCAGTGAAGGGGCGATCAATCAGCCCCAGCATTTT. Encoded protein: CASSEGAINQPQHF. This rearrangement joins TRBV2 to TRBJ1-5; D remains unclear. V was trimmed by 1 base and J by 3 bases, leaving 7 bases between them. The germline V gene encodes CDR1 SNHLY and CDR2 FYNNEI. This CDR3 is built from 14 residues. Complete variable domain (other parts from reference TRBV2 and TRBJ1-5): EPEVTQTPSHQVTQMGQEVILRCVPISNHLYFYWYRQILGQKVEFLVSFYNNEISEKSEIFDDQFSVERPDGSNFTLKIRSTKLEDSAMYFCASSEGAINQPQHFGDGTRLSIL.

The CDR3 bases are TGTGCCACCACTAGGACCTTGGGCAATCAGCCCCAGCATTTT. It specifies CATTRTLGNQPQHF. The chain links TRBV28 to TRBJ1-5; D not certain. Germline V gene lookup returns CDR1 MDHEN and CDR2 SYDVKM. Between the trimmed V and J ends, which lost 10 bases and 2 bases, there was a span of 15 bases. This CDR3 contains 14 residues.

The chain couples TRBV2 to TRBJ1-5; the D gene is possibly TRBD1 (5 bases). CDR3 size: 14 residues. CDR1 is SNHLY, CDR2 FYNNEI, per germline. The germline V and J ends were trimmed by 6 bases and 0 bases, with 9 bases remaining between them. The CDR3 DNA reads as TGTGCCAGCAGGACAGCTTATAGCAATCAGCCCCAGCATTTT. Encoded protein: CASRTAYSNQPQHF.

The J gene is TRBJ2-7, the V gene TRBV19, with 7 bases that match TRBD1. This CDR3 has 14 residues. J was trimmed by 3 bases and V by 4 bases; bases with no gene match: 6. The germline gives CDR1 LNHDA, CDR2 SQIVND (reference sequence). The CDR3 protein is CASSTDRVNYEQYF. Here the CDR3 DNA reads TGTGCCAGTAGTACCGACAGGGTCAACTACGAGCAGTACTTC.

The chain uses TRBV11-3 and TRBJ1-5; 9 nucleotides agree with TRBD1. The CDR3 sequence is 19 residues long. J lost 5 bases, V lost 1 base, and 15 bases had no gene match. Germline V gene sequence: CDR1 SGHNT, CDR2 YENEEA. The CDR3 reads CASSLVTDTGTGNYQPQHF. The DNA of the CDR3 is TGTGCCAGCAGCTTAGTTACCGATACCGGGACAGGGAACTATCAGCCCCAGCATTTT.